Shown below are 9 T cell receptor beta chains from a single sample sequenced in a study of T cells in localized non-small cell lung cancer. Using immunoSEQ multiplex PCR, the repertoire was profiled, and TCRdb retains in-frame clones only, with some absent. This sample carries about 78,000 clones, about 83% of them seen once, and the ten largest clones take around 2.8%. The sample here was peripheral blood, taken before any cancer treatment. These receptor sequences come from a man between 40 and 69 years old with stage I lung adenocarcinoma.

The V and J genes are TRBV6-5 and TRBJ2-1; 11 bases are shared with TRBD2. J was trimmed by 12 bases and V by 5 bases; bases with no gene match: 6. In germline, CDR1 is MNHEY, CDR2 SVGAGI. The CDR3 contains 13 residues. Written as DNA, the CDR3 is TGTGCCAGCAGTCTTACTAGCGGGAGCGGGCAGTTCTTC. Encoded protein: CASSLTSGSGQFF.

The CDR3: CSVGGGLRDTQYF. The CDR3, as DNA: TGCAGCGTTGGGGGAGGACTCAGAGATACGCAGTATTTT. This chain links TRBV29-1 with TRBJ2-3; tentatively, D is TRBD2 (6 bases). The CDR3 totals 13 residues. CDR1 and CDR2 from the germline V gene are SQVTM and ANQGSEA. V was shortened by 4 bases and J by 5 bases, with 13 bases between the two germline ends.

The CDR3 protein is CASTHGVSKNIQYF. DNA of the CDR3: TGTGCCAGCACCCATGGGGTGTCCAAAAACATTCAGTACTTC. The chain carries TRBV7-2 and TRBJ2-4; D is ambiguous. This CDR3 contains 14 residues. Trimming cost V 7 bases and J 2 bases, with 12 bases left between them. The germline gives CDR1 SGHTA, CDR2 FQGNSA.

The rearrangement links TRBV19 to TRBJ2-7, with 8 bases that match TRBD1. CDR1 is LNHDA, CDR2 SQIVND, per germline (reference sequence). The CDR3 is 14 residues long. Trimming removed 6 bases from V and 2 bases from J; junction bases left unmatched: 6. The CDR3, as DNA: TGTGCCAGTAGGAAGACAGGGGTCCCCTACGAGCAGTACTTC. This sequence encodes CASRKTGVPYEQYF.

The chain recombines TRBV9 with TRBJ1-5; perhaps TRBD1 as D (5 bases). V was trimmed by 0 bases and J by 5 bases, leaving 12 bases between them. The germline CDR1 and CDR2 sequences are SGDLS and YYNGEE. The CDR3 covers 15 residues. This chain's CDR3 is CASSVDPGLHQPQHF. In DNA form, the CDR3 reads TGTGCCAGCAGCGTAGATCCGGGACTCCATCAGCCCCAGCATTTT.

The chain has TRBV18 and TRBJ2-5, with TRBD2 identical over 7 bases. The CDR3 is 16 residues long. Germline V gene data show CDR1 as KGHSH and CDR2 as LQKENI. V lost 6 bases to trimming and J lost 3 bases; unmatched junction nucleotides: 13. The CDR3 DNA reads TGTGCCAGCTCCCGTCAGGGAGCGGGGTTAAAAGAGACCCAGTACTTC. Protein sequence: CASSRQGAGLKETQYF.

In the case of this clone: At one end, the junction sequence differs from germline, possibly due to a read error. DNA for the CDR3: TGTGCCAGCATACAGATTCCAGGACTCATCCACTTT. Translated, it gives CASIQIPGLIHF. The rearrangement links TRBV6-5 to TRBJ2-3, with a possible D match to TRBD2 (5 bases). This CDR3 contains 12 residues. Germline CDR1 and CDR2: MNHEY and SVGAGI.

The V and J genes are TRBV7-2 and TRBJ2-6; D is perhaps TRBD1 (6 bases). Deletions cut 5 bases from V and 3 bases from J, with 14 bases between. The CDR3 length is 16 residues. The germline gives CDR1 SGHTA, CDR2 FQGNSA. In DNA, the CDR3 is TGTGCCAGCAGCCGAACAGGGATTGGTGGGGCCAACGTCCTGACTTTC. Translating it yields CASSRTGIGGANVLTF. The entire variable domain, with the rest obtained from reference TRBV7-2 and TRBJ2-6, is as follows: GAGVSQSPSNKVTEKGKDVELRCDPISGHTALYWYRQSLGQGLEFLIYFQGNSAPDKSGLPSDRFSAERTGGSVSTLTIQRTQQEDSAVYLCASSRTGIGGANVLTFGAGSRLTVL.

The chain carries TRBV5-1 and TRBJ2-5, with D possibly being TRBD2 (5 bases). The germline V and J ends were trimmed by 4 bases and 5 bases, with 18 bases remaining between them. This CDR3 has 15 residues. CDR1 and CDR2 from the germline V gene are SGHRS and YFSETQ. CDR3 residues: CASSVSAVPQETQYF. In DNA form, the CDR3 reads TGCGCCAGCAGCGTGTCAGCGGTGCCCCAGGAGACCCAGTACTTC.